Presented here are 7 T cell receptor beta chains from one specimen sequenced in a study of blood T cell repertoires in COVID-19. Only in-frame clones appear in the TCRdb table, and some are missing; sequencing was by immunoSEQ multiplex PCR. The sample has over 130,000 clones, 80% to 85% seen once; the top ten hold approximately 9%. Sequenced material: peripheral blood. All receptors come from a man under 40 with COVID-19, enrolled during active disease.

The chain combines TRBV7-2 with TRBJ2-1; 8 bases agree with TRBD2. This CDR3 spans 16 amino acids. J lost 3 bases, V lost 3 bases, and 7 bases had no gene match. The germline V gene encodes CDR1 SGHTA and CDR2 FQGNSA. The CDR3 sequence: CASSLGSGTLYNEQFF. In DNA form, the CDR3 reads TGTGCCAGCAGCTTGGGTAGCGGGACTCTCTACAATGAGCAGTTCTTC.

CDR3 sequence: CASSSFRTGVRNEQFF. For the CDR3, the DNA is TGTGCCAGCAGCTCGTTCCGGACTGGCGTCAGGAATGAGCAGTTCTTC. The rearrangement links TRBV5-4 to TRBJ2-1; D may be TRBD2 (5 bases). Germline V CDR1 and CDR2: SGHNT, YYREEE (reference sequence). The CDR3 has 16 residues. The ends were cut back, 3 bases at V and 7 bases at J, with 20 bases in the middle.

The chain joins TRBV28 to TRBJ1-1; TRBD1 aligns across 11 bases. The ends lost 8 bases at V and 1 base at J; junction bases unmatched: 0. Germline V gives CDR1 MDHEN, CDR2 SYDVKM. This CDR3 has 13 residues. CDR3 nucleotide sequence: TGTGCCAGCGGACAGGGGGCGAACACTGAAGCTTTCTTT. Translated, it gives CASGQGANTEAFF.

V is TRBV5-1 and J is TRBJ2-5; weak D call: TRBD1 (6 bases). Trimming pared 2 bases from V and 4 bases from J, leaving 15 bases between. Looked up from germline, CDR1 is SGHRS and CDR2 is YFSETQ. There are 15 residues in the CDR3. CDR3 loop: CASSFSGQPRETQYF. The CDR3 DNA reads as TGCGCCAGCAGCTTTTCAGGACAGCCTCGAGAGACCCAGTACTTC.

The J gene is TRBJ2-6, the V gene TRBV2; D possibly corresponds to TRBD1 (5 bases). The CDR3 runs to 15 residues. Germline loops: CDR1 SNHLY, CDR2 FYNNEI. V was clipped by 6 bases and J by 2 bases, with 11 bases between them. CDR3 loop: CASSVQETGANVLTF. In DNA form, the CDR3 reads TGTGCCAGCAGCGTACAGGAAACTGGGGCCAACGTCCTGACTTTC.

This clone was seen just once. The rearrangement uses TRBV9 and TRBJ1-5, with 7 bases aligning to TRBD1. This CDR3 has 16 residues. Germline V gene lookup returns CDR1 SGDLS and CDR2 YYNGEE. The V and J ends lost 3 bases and 2 bases, in that order; junction bases with no gene match: 8. This CDR3 reads CASSGPEGAGNQPQHF. The CDR3 nucleotides are TGTGCCAGCAGCGGGCCCGAGGGGGCCGGCAATCAGCCCCAGCATTTT.

This clone was counted many times. The chain uses TRBV7-2 and TRBJ1-2, with D possibly being TRBD1 (6 bases). In germline, CDR1 is SGHTA, CDR2 FQGNSA. This CDR3 comprises 15 residues. V was shortened by 5 bases and J by 3 bases, with 16 bases between the two germline ends. The CDR3 is CASSGDTSTDYGYTF. For the CDR3, the DNA is TGTGCCAGCAGCGGGGACACGAGTACTGACTATGGCTACACCTTC.